This T cell receptor (beta chain) appears in the sequencing data of a study of cytomegalovirus exposure and HLA in healthy donors. Study findings and constraints: Usually a TCR sequence was rare, but some public TCRs were found in many donors. A prior analysis recorded that most TCR beta V segments were productive about 87% or about 30% of the time.

Regarding this clone: Its antigen is not identified.

Germline V gene sequence: CDR1 SEHNR, CDR2 FQNEAQ (reference sequence). The CDR3 loop spans 16 amino acids. Trimming removed 1 base at V and 5 bases at J, with 17 bases between. The PCR used 60 Vbeta and 13 Jbeta primers. Assay used: immunoSEQ multiplex PCR; TCRdb lists only in-frame clones, some missing. The table has about 98,000 clones, under 75% seen once. Material for sequencing was PBMCs. This clonotype was obtained from a man over 45 in good health and CMV-seronegative. The V gene is TRBV7-9, the J gene TRBJ2-5; TRBD2 might be the D (5 bases). The CDR3 sequence: CASSLGGQDSWETQYF. In DNA, the CDR3 is TGTGCCAGCAGCTTAGGTGGCCAGGACTCATGGGAGACCCAGTACTTC.